This T cell receptor beta chain is from a study of blood T cells in healthy people across ages. Healthy individuals of Caucasian origin from Russia, aged roughly 6 to 90, served as donors. A second 7 to 11 cycle PCR used barcoded and J-beta primers. TCRdb used MiXCR to reprocess the 5' RACE reads, holding one entry per CDR3 protein. Seen here are around 670,000 distinct CDR3 sequences, 25% to 35% observed once, and the top ten hold 15% to 19%. The CDR3 covers 17 residues. The V and J ends lost 5 bases and 2 bases, in that order; junction bases with no gene match: 11. Germline-derived CDR1 and CDR2 are SGHAT and FQNNGV.

The V call is TRBV11-2, the J call TRBJ2-3; TRBD2 agrees at 9 bases. The TCR originated in a woman aged 80 or over in good health. The sample taken for sequencing was blood. CDR3 loop: CASSLRTSARITDTQYF. The CDR3 DNA reads as TGTGCCAGCAGCCTACGGACTAGCGCGCGAATCACAGATACGCAGTATTTT.